The T cell receptor beta chain described here comes from a study of blood T cell repertoires in COVID-19. Study as a whole: Both acute and convalescent COVID-19 samples were obtained from the United States, Italy and Spain. T cells, B-cell-depleted T cells, or PBMCs provided the cDNA or gDNA that served as material.

Authors' methods: The authors estimated nucleated cell counts from reference gene primer amplification. The data were produced by immunoSEQ multiplex PCR, yet TCRdb's version contains in-frame clones alone and is incomplete. V and J calls and clone size are copied from that table; D and trimming were computed from the DNA. There are roughly 64,000 clones in the sample; 84% occur only once, and 5.5% to 6% lies in the top ten. CDR3 size: 15 residues. Trimming took 7 bases from V and 3 from J; bases not matched to a gene: 7. Germline CDR1 reads MNHEY; CDR2 reads SVGAGI. The TCR comes from a woman aged 55-70 years with acute or convalescent COVID-19. The source material was peripheral blood. The V gene is TRBV6-5, the J gene TRBJ1-5, with 9 bases fitting TRBD1. The CDR3 protein is CASKGDRVVNQPQHF. Here the CDR3 DNA reads TGTGCCAGCAAGGGGGACAGGGTCGTCAATCAGCCCCAGCATTTT.